The following is a TCR beta chain sequence with its context. Antigen specificity is unknown. The data derive from a study of OX40 agonist ivuxolimab in advanced cancers. Across the study: With ivuxolimab, an agonistic anti-OX40 (CD134) antibody, patients were treated. Averaging 60 years in age, with a range of roughly 20 to 90, the cohort was approximately 83% male.

This CDR3 has 11 residues. Trimming pared 4 bases from V and 11 bases from J, leaving 14 bases between. The germline V gene encodes CDR1 DFQATT and CDR2 SNEGSKA (reference sequence). Overall study findings and caveats: Low clonal expansion, among the lowest seen, marked partial responders at 0.1-3.0 mg/kg.

Data came from immunoSEQ multiplex PCR; TCRdb stores just in-frame clones and leaves some out. This sample has about 79,000 clones, with 81% found just once. This chain links TRBV20-1 with TRBJ1-1; the D is unclear. This clonotype was obtained from an adult with an advanced solid tumor such as melanoma, head and neck, liver or kidney cancer. The material was CD4+ or CD8+ T cells sorted from blood, obtained in a trial of the OX40 agonist ivuxolimab. The CDR3 DNA sequence: TGCAGTGCTAACTTTAGGAGCGGGGCTTTCTTT. Amino acids: CSANFRSGAFF.